This T cell receptor beta chain comes out of a study of control samples from healthy donors and cancer patients. Trimming pared 2 bases from V and 7 bases from J, leaving 21 bases between. CDR3 size: 16 residues. Per germline, CDR1 SGHRS and CDR2 YFSETQ. Here immunoSEQ multiplex PCR was the method, and the copy in TCRdb shows in-frame clones only, minus some. Found here are around 170,000 clones, 85% to 90% of them singletons; the top ten hold around 1.4%. The rearrangement links TRBV5-1 to TRBJ2-5; TRBD2 is a possible D gene (7 bases). The sample comprised blood. This clonotype originated in a woman in her forties or fifties in good health. The CDR3 loop reads CASSLASGDGGPTQYF. Written as DNA, the CDR3 is TGCGCCAGCAGCTTAGCCTCGGGGGACGGGGGGCCGACCCAGTACTTC.